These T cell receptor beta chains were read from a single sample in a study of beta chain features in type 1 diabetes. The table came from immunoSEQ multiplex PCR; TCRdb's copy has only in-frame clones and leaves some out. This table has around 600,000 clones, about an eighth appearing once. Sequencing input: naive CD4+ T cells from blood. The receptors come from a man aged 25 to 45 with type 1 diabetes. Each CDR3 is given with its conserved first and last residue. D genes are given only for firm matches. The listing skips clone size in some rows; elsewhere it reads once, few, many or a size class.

CDR3: CASSLSGVETQYF; DNA: TGTGCCAGCAGCTTATCAGGGGTAGAGACCCAGTACTTC; size: once; D: -; J: TRBJ2-5; V: TRBV11-3
CDR3: CAWPSGGNTGELFF; DNA: TGTGCCTGGCCTAGCGGGGGGAACACCGGGGAGCTGTTTTTT; size: -; D: TRBD2; J: TRBJ2-2; V: TRBV30
CDR3: CSVAQNMLETQYF; DNA: TGCAGCGTTGCTCAGAATATGCTAGAGACCCAGTACTTC; size: -; D: -; J: TRBJ2-5; V: TRBV29-1
CDR3: CASSDPSGLTDTQYF; DNA: TGTGCCAGCAGTGACCCTAGCGGTCTCACAGATACGCAGTATTTT; size: -; D: TRBD2; J: TRBJ2-3; V: TRBV6-1
CDR3: CASSPTAGKETQYF; DNA: TGCGCCAGCAGCCCAACAGCTGGAAAAGAGACCCAGTACTTC; size: -; D: -; J: TRBJ2-5; V: TRBV4-3
CDR3: CASSLFAQSSYNSPLHF; DNA: TGTGCCAGCAGCTTGTTCGCACAGAGCTCCTATAATTCACCCCTCCACTTT; size: few; D: -; J: TRBJ1-6; V: TRBV5-6
CDR3: CASERGDEQFF; DNA: TGTGCCAGCGAGCGAGGCGATGAGCAGTTCTTC; size: -; D: -; J: TRBJ2-1; V: TRBV6-6
CDR3: CASSLARSSDDAGELFF; DNA: TGTGCCAGCAGCTTAGCAAGGTCGTCAGATGACGCCGGGGAGCTGTTTTTT; size: -; D: -; J: TRBJ2-2; V: TRBV11-1
CDR3: CASQNAGGRNEQFF; DNA: TGTGCCAGCCAAAATGCCGGGGGGCGGAATGAGCAGTTCTTC; size: few; D: -; J: TRBJ2-1; V: TRBV6-5
CDR3: CASSSGQGANTGELFF; DNA: TGTGCCAGCAGCTCAGGACAGGGGGCTAACACCGGGGAGCTGTTTTTT; size: -; D: TRBD1; J: TRBJ2-2; V: TRBV11-2
CDR3: CASSRAGGTSTDTQYF; DNA: TGTGCCAGCAGTCGCGCCGGGGGGACTAGCACAGATACGCAGTATTTT; size: -; D: TRBD2; J: TRBJ2-3; V: TRBV11-2
CDR3: CASSLVGRRGTDTQYF; DNA: TGCGCCAGCAGCTTGGTAGGCCGGCGAGGCACAGATACGCAGTATTTT; size: -; D: -; J: TRBJ2-3; V: TRBV5-1
CDR3: CASSKAHEYEKLFF; DNA: TGTGCCAGCAGTAAGGCGCACGAATACGAAAAACTGTTTTTT; size: -; D: -; J: TRBJ1-4; V: TRBV25-1
CDR3: CSVDRVGEGYTF; DNA: TGCAGCGTAGACAGGGTAGGGGAAGGCTACACCTTC; size: -; D: TRBD1; J: TRBJ1-2; V: TRBV29-1
CDR3: CASSLGQYNEQFF; DNA: TGTGCCAGCAGTCTGGGACAGTACAATGAGCAGTTCTTC; size: -; D: TRBD1; J: TRBJ2-1; V: TRBV6-6
CDR3: CASRFLAVAQYF; DNA: TGTGCAAGTCGCTTTCTTGCCGTGGCCCAGTACTTC; size: -; D: -; J: TRBJ2-5; V: TRBV12-2
CDR3: CAIRTTANYGYTF; DNA: TGTGCCATCAGAACGACAGCGAACTATGGCTACACCTTC; size: few; D: -; J: TRBJ1-2; V: TRBV10-3
CDR3: CASSQWQRDEQFF; DNA: TGTGCCAGCAGCCAATGGCAACGGGATGAGCAGTTCTTC; size: many; D: -; J: TRBJ2-1; V: TRBV14
CDR3: CASSVAGQAGKNIQYF; DNA: TGTGCCAGCAGCGTAGCCGGGCAGGCCGGCAAAAACATTCAGTACTTC; size: -; D: -; J: TRBJ2-4; V: TRBV9
CDR3: CASSRPRQSPSTDTQYF; DNA: TGTGCCAGCAGTCGACCGAGACAGAGCCCTAGCACAGATACGCAGTATTTT; size: -; D: -; J: TRBJ2-3; V: TRBV6-4
CDR3: CASSVGTGPSGANVLTF; DNA: TGTGCCAGCAGCGTAGGAACAGGCCCCTCTGGGGCCAACGTCCTGACTTTC; size: -; D: -; J: TRBJ2-6; V: TRBV9
CDR3: CASSQNYPETQYF; DNA: TGTGCCAGCAGCCAAAACTATCCAGAGACCCAGTACTTC; size: -; D: -; J: TRBJ2-5; V: TRBV14
CDR3: CAWKTGGAEGYTF; DNA: TGTGCCTGGAAGACAGGGGGCGCGGAGGGCTACACCTTC; size: few; D: TRBD1; J: TRBJ1-2; V: TRBV30
CDR3: CASSLTTGHKAFF; DNA: TGTGCCAGCAGCTTAACGACAGGACACAAAGCTTTCTTT; size: few; D: -; J: TRBJ1-1; V: TRBV13
CDR3: CASSLSGGTQYF; DNA: TGCGCCAGCAGCCTAAGCGGGGGTACGCAGTATTTT; size: -; D: TRBD2; J: TRBJ2-3; V: TRBV5-1
CDR3: CASRSGVLSYEQYF; DNA: TGTGCCAGCAGAAGCGGGGTCCTCTCCTACGAGCAGTACTTC; size: few; D: TRBD2; J: TRBJ2-7; V: TRBV4-2
CDR3: CASSIALAGSQETQYF; DNA: TGTGCCAGTAGTATAGCCCTAGCGGGGAGCCAAGAGACCCAGTACTTC; size: -; D: TRBD2; J: TRBJ2-5; V: TRBV19
CDR3: CASSAGTPFGGANVLTF; DNA: TGTGCCAGCAGCGCCGGGACCCCTTTCGGGGGGGCCAACGTCCTGACTTTC; size: few; D: -; J: TRBJ2-6; V: TRBV4-2
CDR3: CASSRVLDYGYTF; DNA: TGTGCCAGCAGCAGGGTACTCGACTATGGCTACACCTTC; size: few; D: -; J: TRBJ1-2; V: TRBV14
CDR3: CASSFRANQETQYF; DNA: TGTGCCAGCAGCTTTCGTGCGAACCAAGAGACCCAGTACTTC; size: -; D: -; J: TRBJ2-5; V: TRBV7-9